These 21 T cell receptor beta chains originate from one sample sequenced in a study of blood T cell repertoires in COVID-19. Produced via immunoSEQ multiplex PCR; TCRdb's table is partial and in-frame only. The data contain 30,000 or so clones, roughly nine tenths of them singletons. Source material: peripheral blood. The receptors come from a human donor with active COVID-19. The donor label of this sample is uncertain.

The rearrangement links TRBV5-5 to TRBJ1-2; 10 nucleotides agree with TRBD1. The V gene's germline CDR1 is SGHKS and CDR2 YYEKEE (reference sequence). V dropped 4 bases and J dropped 7; count of bases not matched to a gene: 7. The CDR3 spans 14 residues. The DNA for the CDR3 is TGTGCCAGCAGCCAAGACAGGGGGCTCGGTGGCTACACCTTC. Protein: CASSQDRGLGGYTF.

This sequence joins TRBV5-4 and TRBJ1-4, with 10 nucleotides matching TRBD1. CDR1 and CDR2 from the germline V gene are SGHNT and YYREEE (reference sequence). The CDR3 is 13 residues long. V was pared by 3 bases and J by 10 bases, with 3 bases of the junction left unmatched. The CDR3 reads CASSWRDRGKLFF. CDR3 in DNA: TGTGCCAGCAGCTGGAGGGACAGGGGAAAACTGTTTTTT.

The chain recombines TRBV19 with TRBJ1-2; D is unclear. CDR1 is LNHDA and CDR2 is SQIVND in the germline V gene (reference sequence). V shed 1 base and J shed 4 bases, with 13 bases lying between them. The CDR3 runs to 15 residues. CDR3 sequence reads: CASSIAGGWGYGYTF. The DNA for the CDR3 is TGTGCCAGTAGTATAGCGGGAGGCTGGGGCTATGGCTACACCTTC.

Written as DNA, the CDR3 is TGTGCCAGCAGCTTAAAGGCTAGCCGAAGCACAGATACGCAGTATTTT. Protein sequence: CASSLKASRSTDTQYF. This sequence joins TRBV7-3 and TRBJ2-3; a possible D gene is TRBD2 (5 bases). This CDR3 is 16 amino acids long. Germline assignment: CDR1 SGHTA and CDR2 FQGTGA. V was cut by 1 base and J by 0 bases, with 11 bases left in between.

The chain combines TRBV14 with TRBJ2-3; TRBD2 agrees at 10 bases. Trimming at V came to 2 bases and at J to 5 bases, leaving 7 bases not matched to a gene. Looked up from germline, CDR1 is SGHDN and CDR2 is FVKESK. The CDR3 has 16 residues. In nucleotides, the CDR3 is TGTGCCAGCAGCCAATTATTAGCGGGAGGCAGAGATACGCAGTATTTT. Its translation is CASSQLLAGGRDTQYF. Supplemented by reference TRBV14 and TRBJ2-3, the full variable domain reads EAGVTQFPSHSVIEKGQTVTLRCDPISGHDNLYWYRRVMGKEIKFLLHFVKESKQDESGMPNNRFLAERTGGTYSTLKVQPAELEDSGVYFCASSQLLAGGRDTQYFGPGTRLTVL.

The chain combines TRBV5-1 with TRBJ1-2, with D hard to call. The CDR3 has 13 residues. Germline V gives CDR1 SGHRS, CDR2 YFSETQ. The V and J ends lost 0 bases and 4 bases respectively, with 7 bases between them. The CDR3 spells CASSLGATYGYTF. The CDR3 bases are TGCGCCAGCAGCTTGGGGGCAACCTATGGCTACACCTTC.

The chain couples TRBV18 to TRBJ2-1, with 11 bases that match TRBD2. The CDR3 is 16 amino acids. Germline CDR1 reads KGHSH; CDR2 reads LQKENI. After removal of 3 bases from V and 5 bases from J, the junction contained 6 bases not matched to a gene. CDR3 nucleotide sequence: TGTGCCAGCTCACCTTATAGCGGGAGGGCGGACAATGAGCAGTTCTTC. It codes for CASSPYSGRADNEQFF.

The chain recombines TRBV5-1 with TRBJ2-7, with 7 bases aligning to TRBD1. This CDR3 has 14 amino acids. Trimming removed 4 bases from V and 2 bases from J; junction bases left unmatched: 6. Germline V lookup: CDR1 SGHRS, CDR2 YFSETQ. The CDR3 sequence is CASSPSTGTYEQYF. The CDR3 DNA reads TGCGCCAGCAGCCCGTCGACAGGGACCTACGAGCAGTACTTC.

This rearrangement joins TRBV29-1 to TRBJ2-5, with D hard to call. Germline V gene lookup returns CDR1 SQVTM and CDR2 ANQGSEA. The ends were cut back, 2 bases at V and 9 bases at J, with 19 bases in the middle. CDR3 size: 14 residues. CDR3 sequence reads: CSVELALQLDAQYF. The DNA for the CDR3 is TGCAGCGTTGAATTAGCCCTCCAATTGGATGCCCAGTACTTC.

The chain has TRBV7-9 and TRBJ2-3, with D possibly matching TRBD1 (6 bases). V was cut by 2 bases and J by 0 bases, with 6 bases left in between. This CDR3 is built from 14 residues. Germline CDR1 SEHNR, CDR2 FQNEAQ (reference sequence). The CDR3 DNA reads TGTGCCAGCAGCTTAACAGGGAGCACAGATACGCAGTATTTT. Translating it yields CASSLTGSTDTQYF.

The CDR3 region is CASSIVEGTMGYTF. For the CDR3, the DNA is TGTGCCAGTAGTATAGTGGAGGGAACTATGGGCTACACCTTC. The chain carries TRBV19 and TRBJ1-2; D remains unclear. Trimming left V 1 base short and J 8 bases short, with 14 bases between. CDR3 length: 14 residues. Looked up from germline, CDR1 is LNHDA and CDR2 is SQIVND (reference sequence).

The rearrangement uses TRBV6-2 or TRBV6-3 and TRBJ1-2; D possibly corresponds to TRBD1 (5 bases). V was pared by 6 bases and J by 4 bases, with 9 bases between. The CDR3 has 12 amino acids. Per germline, CDR1 MNHEY and CDR2 SVGEGT. The CDR3 nucleotides are TGTGCCAGCAGCCCAGACAGCTATGGCTACACCTTC. It yields the protein CASSPDSYGYTF.

The chain is built from TRBV4-2 and TRBJ2-2; 14 nucleotides match TRBD2. This CDR3 spans 15 amino acids. Unmatched junction bases numbered 2, after V lost 8 bases and J lost 3 bases. Looked up from germline, CDR1 is LGHNA and CDR2 is YNFKEQ. The DNA for the CDR3 is TGTGCCAGCGGGGGACTAGCGGGGGACACCGGGGAGCTGTTTTTT. Translating gives CASGGLAGDTGELFF.

J is TRBJ2-3 and V is TRBV4-2, with 7 nucleotides matching TRBD2. This CDR3 has 16 amino acids. The trim removed 4 bases at V and 6 bases at J, leaving 13 bases unmatched. Germline CDR1 and CDR2: LGHNA and YNFKEQ. In DNA, the CDR3 is TGTGCCAGCAGCCCCCAGGTCAGCGGGAACCAGGATACGCAGTATTTT. Protein: CASSPQVSGNQDTQYF.

By frequency in the sample, this clone is medium-sized. The V call is TRBV9, the J call TRBJ2-3; 9 nucleotides line up with TRBD2. The V gene end was trimmed by 7 bases and the J gene end by 4 bases; junction bases not matched to a gene: 10. Germline V gives CDR1 SGDLS, CDR2 YYNGEE. This CDR3 spans 15 amino acids. The CDR3 region is CASSHSGRGADTQYF. The CDR3 nucleotides are TGTGCCAGCTCCCATAGCGGGAGAGGTGCAGATACGCAGTATTTT.

The V and J genes are TRBV5-5 and TRBJ2-1; a weak D match, TRBD1 (6 bases). The CDR3 has 15 amino acids. The germline V gene has CDR1 SGHKS and CDR2 YYEKEE (reference sequence). Trimming removed 2 bases from V and 1 base from J, with 10 bases in between. This CDR3 reads CASSLEGVSYNEQFF. The DNA of the CDR3 is TGTGCCAGCAGCTTAGAGGGGGTATCCTACAATGAGCAGTTCTTC.

With regard to this clone: One junction end disagrees with the germline gene, perhaps due to a read error. The CDR3 DNA reads as TGTGCCAGCAGCTACTTCTTGGCTGTCAACTATGGCTACACCTTC. Its protein product is CASSYFLAVNYGYTF. The chain is built from TRBV6-2 or TRBV6-3 and TRBJ1-2; no firm D call. The CDR3 is 15 residues long. CDR1 is MNHEY, CDR2 SVGEGT, per germline.

This chain uses TRBV12-3 or TRBV12-4 with TRBJ1-3, with 8 bases lining up with TRBD1. Trimming removed 7 bases from V and 5 bases from J; junction bases left unmatched: 4. This CDR3 spans 13 amino acids. The CDR3 DNA reads as TGTGCCAGCATGACAGGGGTTCGAAACACCATATATTTT. Translation: CASMTGVRNTIYF.

This chain uses TRBV30 with TRBJ1-1; D is unresolved. Trimming stripped 8 bases from V and 3 bases from J, with 16 bases between. The CDR3 has 13 amino acids. CDR1 is GTSNPN and CDR2 is SVGIG in the germline V gene (reference sequence). The DNA for the CDR3 is TGTGCCCACCGACACCCACAAGACACTGAAGCTTTCTTT. This codes for CAHRHPQDTEAFF.

The rearrangement links TRBV2 to TRBJ1-1, with D possibly matching TRBD1 (6 bases). CDR1 and CDR2 (germline): SNHLY, FYNNEI. V lost 6 bases to trimming and J lost 6 bases, with 11 bases between them. The CDR3 extends over 12 amino acids. The CDR3 spells CASRVDSPEAFF. The CDR3 DNA reads as TGTGCCAGCAGAGTGGACAGCCCTGAAGCTTTCTTT.

This sequence joins TRBV7-2 and TRBJ2-1; the D gene is possibly TRBD1 (7 bases). The CDR3 is 17 residues long. CDR1 and CDR2 from the germline V gene are SGHTA and FQGNSA. V gave up 4 bases and J gave up 7 bases, with 23 bases separating them. CDR3 sequence (DNA): TGTGCCAGCAGCTCGACAGGGCCGGGACTGTTAAGAAATGAGCAGTTCTTC. Protein product: CASSSTGPGLLRNEQFF.